A single sample is the source of the 25 T cell receptor beta chains below, sequenced in a study of T cell responses to AZD1222 COVID-19 vaccine. The protocol was immunoSEQ multiplex PCR, while the TCRdb copy is restricted to in-frame clones and leaves out a portion. The sample shows about 130,000 clones, more than 75% of them seen only once. The sample was peripheral blood, taken on day 0 of AZD1222 vaccination. These receptors were taken from an adult in good health.

The J gene is TRBJ2-2, the V gene TRBV27; D gene unclear. Germline values: CDR1 MNHEY, CDR2 SMNVEV (reference sequence). This CDR3 is 12 amino acids long. Trimming removed 3 bases at V and 2 bases at J, with 1 base between. The CDR3 nucleotides are TGTGCCAGCAGTTTCAACACCGGGGAGCTGTTTTTT. This gives the protein CASSFNTGELFF.

V is TRBV10-3 and J is TRBJ1-2; 12 positions agree with TRBD1. The CDR3 extends over 12 amino acids. The ends lost 10 bases at V and 10 bases at J; junction bases unmatched: 7. Germline V lookup: CDR1 ENHRY, CDR2 SYGVKD. The CDR3: CATSGQGAVYTF. CDR3 nucleotides: TGTGCCACCTCGGGACAGGGGGCTGTCTACACCTTC.

The chain is built from TRBV19 and TRBJ1-2, with 11 bases identical to TRBD1. Germline V lookup: CDR1 LNHDA, CDR2 SQIVND (reference sequence). The length of the CDR3 is 14 residues. V shed 5 bases and J 3 bases; nucleotides not matched to a gene: 2. The CDR3: CASSSGQGDYGYTF. Here the CDR3 DNA reads TGTGCCAGTAGTTCGGGACAGGGGGACTATGGCTACACCTTC.

This clone was observed a handful of times. The rearrangement uses TRBV5-5 and TRBJ2-3; D is unclear. Trimming removed 2 bases from V and 1 base from J, with 14 bases in between. The length of the CDR3 is 16 residues. Germline V CDR1 and CDR2: SGHKS, YYEKEE (reference sequence). CDR3 protein: CASSFSPAPRTDTQYF. In DNA, the CDR3 is TGTGCCAGCAGCTTTAGCCCAGCACCTCGCACAGATACGCAGTATTTT.

V gene TRBV9 combines with J gene TRBJ1-6, with 7 nucleotides matching TRBD1. J lost 13 bases, V lost 3 bases, and 7 bases had no gene match. Germline V gives CDR1 SGDLS, CDR2 YYNGEE. The CDR3 is made up of 13 amino acids. The CDR3: CASSGQGIEPLHF. In nucleotides, the CDR3 is TGTGCCAGCAGCGGACAGGGAATAGAGCCCCTCCACTTT.

The V and J genes are TRBV9 and TRBJ2-7; no definite D call. The CDR3 contains 14 residues. Germline V gene lookup returns CDR1 SGDLS and CDR2 YYNGEE. Deletions cut 5 bases from V and 3 bases from J, with 15 bases between. The DNA of the CDR3 is TGTGCCAGCAGTGCCTATGACGGTTACTACGAGCAGTACTTC. Amino acid sequence: CASSAYDGYYEQYF.

The gene calls are TRBV5-4 and TRBJ2-1; D is undetermined. This CDR3 has 13 residues. With 0 bases removed from V and 5 bases from J, the gap between germline ends came to 6 bases. Per germline, CDR1 SGHNT and CDR2 YYREEE (reference sequence). CDR3 bases: TGTGCCAGCAGCTTGGCTGGGAACAATGAGCAGTTCTTC. Translated, it gives CASSLAGNNEQFF.

The chain joins TRBV6-5 to TRBJ2-3; 7 bases are shared with TRBD1. The V gene's germline CDR1 is MNHEY and CDR2 SVGAGI. This CDR3 comprises 15 residues. The ends lost 6 bases at V and 9 bases at J; junction bases unmatched: 15. Written as DNA, the CDR3 is TGTGCCAGCAGCCGGAGCTCCCTAGGGGGCTCGACGCAGTATTTT. Encoded protein: CASSRSSLGGSTQYF.

The chain joins TRBV9 to TRBJ1-1; D may be TRBD1 (5 bases). Trimming took off 4 bases at V and 1 base at J, with 8 bases between the two ends. Germline CDR1 reads SGDLS; CDR2 reads YYNGEE. CDR3 length: 13 residues. The CDR3 sequence: CASSPGQNTEAFF. For the CDR3, the DNA is TGTGCCAGCAGCCCGGGGCAGAACACTGAAGCTTTCTTT.

The rearrangement uses TRBV2 and TRBJ2-7; 9 positions agree with TRBD1. This CDR3 has 13 amino acids. Trimming at V came to 8 bases and at J to 6 bases, leaving 8 bases not matched to a gene. CDR1 is SNHLY and CDR2 is FYNNEI in the germline V gene. CDR3 sequence: CASCSDRGVEQYF. CDR3 in DNA: TGTGCCAGCTGCAGCGACAGGGGGGTCGAGCAGTACTTC.

This clone was detected a few times. This sequence joins TRBV3-1 (or the pseudogene TRBV3-2) and TRBJ2-1; 7 bases fit TRBD1. The V gene end was trimmed by 3 bases and the J gene end by 8 bases; junction bases not matched to a gene: 13. The CDR3 extends over 16 amino acids. Germline V gene data show CDR1 as LGHDT and CDR2 as YNNKEL (reference sequence). The CDR3 DNA follows: TGTGCCAGCAGCCAGAGACTATTAGGGGGCGTCTATGAGCAGTTCTTC. It encodes CASSQRLLGGVYEQFF.

The rearrangement joins TRBV7-8 to TRBJ2-2, with D maybe TRBD2 (5 bases). The length of the CDR3 is 15 residues. V lost 1 base to trimming and J lost 4 bases, with 10 bases between them. Germline-derived CDR1 and CDR2 are SGHVS and FQNEAQ. CDR3 sequence (DNA): TGTGCCAGCAGCTTAGGGACTGTGGCCACCGGGGAGCTGTTTTTT. It yields the protein CASSLGTVATGELFF.

For the CDR3, the DNA is TGTGCCAGCAGTCTTTATTCAGGGCCGAATGAAAAACTGTTTTTT. This codes for CASSLYSGPNEKLFF. The V and J genes are TRBV7-2 and TRBJ1-4; possibly TRBD1 for D (5 bases). The CDR3 totals 15 residues. Looked up from germline, CDR1 is SGHTA and CDR2 is FQGNSA. V lost 6 bases and J 5 bases, leaving 16 bases between the germline ends.

The chain employs TRBV6-6 and TRBJ1-5; a weak D match, TRBD1 (5 bases). The CDR3 runs 14 residues. Germline V gene sequence: CDR1 MNHNY, CDR2 SVGAGI (reference sequence). With 2 bases removed from V and 6 bases from J, the gap between germline ends came to 11 bases. CDR3 in amino acids: CASSYLQGGQPQHF. CDR3 DNA sequence: TGTGCCAGCAGTTACCTCCAGGGTGGTCAGCCCCAGCATTTT.

The V call is TRBV29-1, the J call TRBJ2-1; TRBD1 is a possible D gene (5 bases). CDR1 SQVTM and CDR2 ANQGSEA come from the germline V gene. Trimming left V 7 bases short and J 9 bases short, with 13 bases between. The CDR3 loop spans 11 amino acids. The CDR3 is CSGVRGTEQFF. In DNA form, the CDR3 reads TGCAGCGGGGTAAGGGGTACTGAGCAGTTCTTC.

The J gene is TRBJ2-1, the V gene TRBV3-1 (or the pseudogene TRBV3-2); no clear D. The CDR3 is 12 residues long. The germline CDR1 and CDR2 sequences are LGHDT and YNNKEL (reference sequence). Trimming stripped 1 base from V and 8 bases from J, with 6 bases between. The CDR3 sequence: CASSQVADEQFF. Here the CDR3 DNA reads TGTGCCAGCAGCCAAGTCGCCGATGAGCAGTTCTTC.

This chain uses TRBV5-4 with TRBJ2-3; tentative D call: TRBD1 (6 bases). V shed 2 bases and J shed 4 bases, with 14 bases lying between them. This CDR3 has 15 residues. Germline assignment: CDR1 SGHNT and CDR2 YYREEE (reference sequence). CDR3 bases: TGTGCCAGCAGCTTTCAGGGGAGTTCGGCAGATACGCAGTATTTT. It specifies CASSFQGSSADTQYF.

The chain links TRBV5-1 to TRBJ1-1, with 8 bases fitting TRBD1. The V and J ends lost 4 bases and 1 base, in that order; junction bases with no gene match: 9. The CDR3 is 16 amino acids. The V gene's germline CDR1 is SGHRS and CDR2 YFSETQ. CDR3 sequence: CASSKTGETSNTEAFF. CDR3 DNA sequence: TGCGCCAGCAGCAAGACAGGGGAAACTTCGAACACTGAAGCTTTCTTT.

This clone was seen a single time. The J gene is TRBJ1-4, the V gene TRBV2, with D maybe TRBD1 (5 bases). Trimming stripped 6 bases from V and 8 bases from J, with 19 bases between. CDR3 length equals 15 residues. From germline, CDR1 is SNHLY and CDR2 FYNNEI. CDR3 nucleotide sequence: TGTGCCAGCAGATGGGGAGGGGCCCGGGAGGAAAAACTGTTTTTT. This codes for CASRWGGAREEKLFF.

The chain is built from TRBV2 and TRBJ2-7; 14 bases fit TRBD2. In germline, CDR1 is SNHLY, CDR2 FYNNEI. This CDR3 spans 15 amino acids. Losses at the gene ends were 6 bases for V and 3 bases for J; bases not matched to a gene: 4. CDR3 sequence: CASRAGLAGVYEQYF. DNA for the CDR3: TGTGCCAGCAGAGCGGGACTAGCGGGGGTCTACGAGCAGTACTTC.

The chain couples TRBV19 to TRBJ2-2, with D hard to call. Germline CDR1 reads LNHDA; CDR2 reads SQIVND (reference sequence). V lost 6 bases and J lost 1, with 6 bases in between. This CDR3 is 13 amino acids long. CDR3 protein: CASRTENTGELFF. The CDR3 nucleotides are TGTGCCAGTAGAACAGAGAACACCGGGGAGCTGTTTTTT.

This chain uses TRBV7-2 with TRBJ2-5, with TRBD2 identical over 11 bases. This CDR3 contains 15 residues. Trimming cost V 5 bases and J 4 bases; bases outside gene matches: 6. Germline CDR1 and CDR2: SGHTA and FQGNSA. The CDR3 DNA reads TGTGCCAGCAGCCCCAGTAGCGGGGGGGTAGAGACCCAGTACTTC. Protein: CASSPSSGGVETQYF.

In this sample, this clone turned up once. The chain combines TRBV30 with TRBJ2-5; D is unclear. CDR3 length: 13 residues. Germline V gives CDR1 GTSNPN, CDR2 SVGIG (reference sequence). The germline V and J ends were trimmed by 3 bases and 3 bases, with 11 bases remaining between them. The CDR3 region has the DNA TGTGCCTGGAGGGCCACTGGTGAAGAGACCCAGTACTTC. It encodes CAWRATGEETQYF.

The chain carries TRBV9 and TRBJ2-7; D is possibly TRBD2 (5 bases). Trimming took off 2 bases at V and 7 bases at J, with 13 bases between the two ends. Germline lookup yields CDR1 SGDLS and CDR2 YYNGEE. The CDR3 totals 13 residues. This CDR3 is CASSVVTSSEQYF. CDR3 sequence (DNA): TGTGCCAGCAGCGTCGTAACTAGTTCGGAGCAGTACTTC.

The chain combines TRBV27 with TRBJ1-6, with D possibly being TRBD1 (6 bases). This CDR3 is 15 amino acids long. The V end lost 5 bases, the J end lost 7 bases, and 15 bases lay between the germline ends. Germline V gene lookup returns CDR1 MNHEY and CDR2 SMNVEV (reference sequence). DNA for the CDR3: TGTGCCAGCAGTCCCTGGACAGCTGAGAATTCACCCCTCCACTTT. Its translation is CASSPWTAENSPLHF.